The rows below give T cell receptor beta chains drawn from one sample of a study of T cells in narcolepsy. Generated by immunoSEQ multiplex PCR, the TCRdb table keeps only in-frame clones and is missing some. This sample has about 40,000 clones, with approximately 86% found just once. The sequenced sample consisted of CD45RA- memory CD4+ T cells from PBMCs. The receptors were gathered from a human donor with narcolepsy. Both conserved end residues are part of each CDR3. Rows give clone size only sometimes, using once, few, many, or a class for an expanded clone.

CDR3 protein: CASSYDRSVNTEAFF
V gene: TRBV2
clone size: -
J gene: TRBJ1-1

CDR3 protein: CASSQEVRDRPGAAFF
V gene: TRBV4-2
clone size: -
J gene: TRBJ1-1

CDR3 protein: CASAMSSGYVQYF
V gene: TRBV19
clone size: -
J gene: TRBJ2-3

CDR3 protein: CASRGKPRTEAFF
V gene: TRBV2
clone size: -
J gene: TRBJ1-1

CDR3 protein: CASSYSRGWGNTIYF
V gene: TRBV6-5
clone size: few
J gene: TRBJ1-3

CDR3 protein: CASSKSSSGNTIYF
V gene: TRBV19
clone size: -
J gene: TRBJ1-3

CDR3 protein: CASSSTYAKGNYGYTF
V gene: TRBV18
clone size: -
J gene: TRBJ1-2

CDR3 protein: CASSPSSMDVGSPLHF
V gene: TRBV18
clone size: -
J gene: TRBJ1-6

CDR3 protein: CASSLRMGYNEQFF
V gene: TRBV11-3
clone size: -
J gene: TRBJ2-1

CDR3 protein: CASSSGPSYEQYF
V gene: TRBV5-6
clone size: -
J gene: TRBJ2-7

CDR3 protein: CASSGLRTEGTQYF
V gene: TRBV6-1
clone size: -
J gene: TRBJ2-5

CDR3 protein: CASTYGATYEQYF
V gene: TRBV6-6
clone size: -
J gene: TRBJ2-7

CDR3 protein: CASSQADRVAKNIQYF
V gene: TRBV4-3
clone size: -
J gene: TRBJ2-4

CDR3 protein: CATSDRGRDEQFF
V gene: TRBV19
clone size: -
J gene: TRBJ2-1

CDR3 protein: CASSQGPTSGGYEQYF
V gene: TRBV4-2
clone size: -
J gene: -

CDR3 protein: CASSHRDGRNQPQHF
V gene: TRBV18
clone size: -
J gene: TRBJ1-5

CDR3 protein: CASRLTPPEAFF
V gene: TRBV28
clone size: -
J gene: TRBJ1-1

CDR3 protein: CASSLEGTGTYTQYF
V gene: TRBV5-1
clone size: -
J gene: TRBJ2-3

CDR3 protein: CASSGNRGSNQPQHF
V gene: TRBV4-2
clone size: -
J gene: TRBJ1-5

CDR3 protein: CASSLSRGSYEQYF
V gene: TRBV7-6
clone size: -
J gene: TRBJ2-7

CDR3 protein: CASSPQTSGGEQFF
V gene: TRBV7-3
clone size: -
J gene: TRBJ2-1

CDR3 protein: CASRPRGFEQYF
V gene: TRBV7-8
clone size: few
J gene: TRBJ2-7

CDR3 protein: CASSWRDSSDTQYF
V gene: TRBV5-1
clone size: -
J gene: TRBJ2-3